This T cell receptor beta chain is drawn from a study of cytomegalovirus exposure and HLA in healthy donors. Amplification used 60 Vbeta primers and 13 Jbeta primers. This table comes from immunoSEQ multiplex PCR, and its TCRdb copy is limited to in-frame clones, with some not included. The sample carries about 92,000 clones, over 75% recorded once. The CDR3 contains 17 residues. Trimming removed 1 base from V and 3 bases from J; junction bases left unmatched: 4. Germline loops: CDR1 LNHNV, CDR2 YYDKDF (reference sequence). Overall study findings and caveats: Later analysis associated a missense DCLRE1C variant with TCR beta V- and J-gene trimming. A few chains tied to CMV proved CMV antigen-specific in vitro. A classifier reportedly called cytomegalovirus status with high sensitivity and specificity. According to a later analysis, donors in an Asian-associated ancestry cluster reportedly had fewer N-insertions than the roughly 670-donor mean.

Turning to this clone: Its antigen is still unknown.

The chain is built from TRBV15 and TRBJ2-3; TRBD2 aligns across 13 bases. The sequence derives from a girl between 2 and 10 years old in good health and CMV-seropositive. Sequences were obtained from PBMCs. The CDR3 DNA follows: TGTGCCACCAGCAGAGTACTAGCGGGAGGGCCTACAGATACGCAGTATTTT. Residues: CATSRVLAGGPTDTQYF. Complete variable domain (other parts from reference TRBV15 and TRBJ2-3): DAMVIQNPRYQVTQFGKPVTLSCSQTLNHNVMYWYQQKSSQAPKLLFHYYDKDFNNEADTPDNFQSRRPNTSFCFLDIRSPGLGDTAMYLCATSRVLAGGPTDTQYFGPGTRLTVL.